This T cell receptor beta chain was documented in a study of shared clonotypes between healthy human individuals. Turning to this clone: What it binds is unknown.

Study-level points and caveats: Apart from blood, nothing was sampled; tissue repertoires likely differ. How much donors shared clonotypes was expected to be affected by sequencing depth. Several donors had roughly 5% of their naive CD4 clonotypes in common.

Profiling relied on immunoSEQ multiplex PCR, and the TCRdb table lists in-frame clones only, not all of them. The data hold some 500,000 clones, with about 96% observed a single time. V was clipped by 6 bases and J by 0 bases; unmatched bases: 4. The V gene's germline CDR1 is MNHEY and CDR2 SVGAGI. CDR3 size: 15 residues. The clonotype was recovered from a woman under 40 in good health. The chain links TRBV6-5 to TRBJ2-2; 7 positions agree with TRBD2. Material for sequencing was naive CD4+ T cells sorted from blood. Documented subset: CD45RA+ positively selected. The CDR3 is CASSLLATNTGELFF. The CDR3 region has the DNA TGTGCCAGCAGCCTACTAGCGACGAACACCGGGGAGCTGTTTTTT.